One sample yielded the 10 T cell receptor beta chains listed below, sequenced in a study of blood T cell repertoires in COVID-19 (TCRdb year 2020). The method behind the library was the immunoSEQ multiplex PCR assay. The clones in this table, taken by TCRdb from immuneACCESS, are in-frame only. Not every clone is retained; where verified, under half of the shortfall comes from an unresolved V gene, and the cause of the rest is unknown. In this sample the table shows 200,000 to 300,000 clones, approximately 86% of which occur a single time. The ten most abundant clones make up about 5% of the sample. The sequenced sample consisted of peripheral blood. These receptors came from a woman aged 55-70 years with COVID-19, enrolled during active disease.

The chain couples TRBV9 to TRBJ1-1, with D unresolved. This CDR3 spans 13 amino acids. Germline V gene lookup returns CDR1 SGDLS and CDR2 YYNGEE. V was trimmed by 4 bases and J by 1 base, leaving 8 bases between them. The CDR3 region has the DNA TGTGCCAGCAGCTCACAGCCGAACACTGAAGCTTTCTTT. Translating gives CASSSQPNTEAFF.

The chain uses TRBV3-1 (or the pseudogene TRBV3-2) and TRBJ1-5, with D possibly TRBD1 on 5 matching bases. Looked up from germline, CDR1 is LGHDT and CDR2 is YNNKEL (reference sequence). The CDR3 is made up of 15 amino acids. V was cut by 0 bases and J by 1 base, with 7 bases left in between. In nucleotides, the CDR3 is TGTGCCAGCAGCCAAGAATCAGGGAGCAATCAGCCCCAGCATTTT. The encoded protein is CASSQESGSNQPQHF.

This clone was counted between two and nine times. Here the CDR3 reads CASSVNRGLADTQYF. CDR3 coding DNA: TGTGCCAGCAGTGTAAACAGGGGATTAGCAGATACGCAGTATTTT. The V gene is TRBV2, the J gene TRBJ2-3; 7 nucleotides align to TRBD1. There are 15 residues in the CDR3. Germline values: CDR1 SNHLY, CDR2 FYNNEI. The V and J ends lost 4 bases and 4 bases, in that order; junction bases with no gene match: 8.

The chain couples TRBV19 to TRBJ2-1, with D unclear. The CDR3 consists of 15 residues. CDR1 and CDR2 (germline): LNHDA, SQIVND (reference sequence). V lost 1 base, J lost 6 bases, and 13 bases lay in between. The CDR3 bases are TGTGCCAGTAGTATAGTTGGGCAGCCCGGCAATGAGCAGTTCTTC. Translating gives CASSIVGQPGNEQFF.

This chain joins TRBV19 and TRBJ1-5, with 11 bases that match TRBD1. CDR1 LNHDA and CDR2 SQIVND come from the germline V gene (reference sequence). V was clipped by 8 bases and J by 1 base; unmatched bases: 7. The CDR3 loop spans 16 amino acids. The chain's CDR3 is CASEGWDRGSNQPQHF. CDR3 sequence (DNA): TGTGCCAGTGAGGGTTGGGACAGGGGGAGCAATCAGCCCCAGCATTTT.

V gene TRBV11-2 combines with J gene TRBJ2-4; D is unresolved. CDR3 length: 15 amino acids. Trimming pared 3 bases from V and 5 bases from J, leaving 14 bases between. CDR1 is SGHAT and CDR2 is FQNNGV in the germline V gene. The CDR3 loop reads CASSFMEYHQNIQYF. The CDR3 nucleotides read TGTGCCAGCAGCTTTATGGAGTACCATCAAAACATTCAGTACTTC.

This chain's CDR3 is CSAHRTGWDEQYF. DNA of the CDR3: TGCAGCGCCCATCGGACAGGGTGGGACGAGCAGTACTTC. V is TRBV29-1 and J is TRBJ2-7; 8 bases align to TRBD1. Germline V gene data show CDR1 as SQVTM and CDR2 as ANQGSEA. This CDR3 contains 13 residues. V lost 7 bases, J lost 5 bases, and 10 bases stayed unmatched.

This clone was observed a handful of times. The rearrangement joins TRBV16 to TRBJ1-1; 8 nucleotides align to TRBD1. The CDR3 totals 17 residues. The germline CDR1 and CDR2 sequences are KGHSY and FQNENV. J was trimmed by 0 bases and V by 0 bases; bases with no gene match: 6. The CDR3 DNA reads TGTGCCAGCAGCCAATCCGGGACAGGTGTCATGAACACTGAAGCTTTCTTT. This codes for CASSQSGTGVMNTEAFF.

The V and J genes are TRBV7-8 and TRBJ1-1; 7 bases fit TRBD1. V was pared by 5 bases and J by 1 base, with 7 bases of the junction left unmatched. Germline V CDR1 and CDR2: SGHVS, FQNEAQ. The CDR3 extends over 15 amino acids. CDR3 sequence (DNA): TGTGCCAGCAGCATTATGACAGGGAAGAACACTGAAGCTTTCTTT. Translation: CASSIMTGKNTEAFF. The full variable domain, with the rest looked up from reference TRBV7-8 and TRBJ1-1, is GAGVSQSPRYKVAKRGQDVALRCDPISGHVSLFWYQQALGQGPEFLTYFQNEAQLDKSGLPSDRFFAERPEGSVSTLKIQRTQQEDSAVYLCASSIMTGKNTEAFFGQGTRLTVV.

The chain joins TRBV27 to TRBJ2-2; 9 nucleotides match TRBD2. Germline loops: CDR1 MNHEY, CDR2 SMNVEV (reference sequence). The CDR3 covers 20 residues. V shed 4 bases and J 4 bases; nucleotides not matched to a gene: 19. This CDR3 is CASSSPLRAGGRQVTGELFF. DNA of the CDR3: TGTGCCAGCAGTTCGCCCTTGAGGGCGGGAGGGCGGCAGGTCACCGGGGAGCTGTTTTTT.